The 15 T cell receptor beta chains reported below all come from one sample, sequenced in a study of Graves' ophthalmopathy and Graves' hyperthyroidism. For repertoire sequencing, the TCR beta CDR3 regions were amplified from RNA transcripts. The workflow started with a first-round RT-PCR run with HTBI primers and then moved on to a second-round multiplex PCR. In TCRdb, the multiplex PCR reads were re-called with MiXCR into one record per CDR3 protein. Seen here are approximately 210,000 distinct CDR3 sequences, around 28% observed once, and the top ten hold approximately 9.1%. Sequenced input: peripheral blood. The receptors originated from a man aged 45-60 years with Graves' ophthalmopathy.

The chain recombines TRBV27 with TRBJ1-1, with a possible D match to TRBD1 (6 bases). CDR1 and CDR2 from the germline V gene are MNHEY and SMNVEV (reference sequence). V was pared by 6 bases and J by 0 bases, with 11 bases between. This CDR3 has 14 residues. The DNA for the CDR3 is TGTGCCAGCAGGAGTGACAGGTTGAACACTGAAGCTTTCTTT. Its protein product is CASRSDRLNTEAFF.

In its sample, this clonotype was seen many times. This chain connects TRBV20-1 to TRBJ2-5, with TRBD1 matching 9 bases. CDR1 and CDR2 (germline): DFQATT, SNEGSKA (reference sequence). The CDR3 extends over 14 amino acids. V lost 0 bases and J lost 4; bases outside the gene matches: 3. This chain's CDR3 is CSARDDRGRETQYF. The DNA for the CDR3 is TGCAGTGCTAGAGATGACAGGGGGAGAGAGACCCAGTACTTC.

This clonotype was counted at least ten times. The chain has TRBV6-2 or TRBV6-3 and TRBJ2-7; TRBD2 matches 9 bases. The CDR3 totals 17 residues. Germline-derived CDR1 and CDR2 are MNHEY and SVGEGT. The junction had 13 bases not matched to a gene; V was cut back by 2 bases and J by 5 bases. The CDR3 nucleotides read TGTGCCAGCAGTTACGAGGTAGCGGGAGCGGTCCGGAACGAGCAGTACTTC. It is translated as CASSYEVAGAVRNEQYF.

In this sample, this clonotype turned up once. V gene TRBV28 combines with J gene TRBJ2-6; D may be TRBD1 or TRBD2 (5 bases each). This CDR3 region has 15 residues. Per germline, CDR1 MDHEN and CDR2 SYDVKM. Trimming took 2 bases from V and 3 from J, leaving 8 bases between them. The CDR3: CASSLRDHGANVLTF. Here the CDR3 DNA reads TGTGCCAGCAGTTTAAGGGACCATGGGGCCAACGTCCTGACTTTC.

This clonotype showed up many times. The chain carries TRBV7-9 and TRBJ2-7, with 7 bases identical to TRBD1. V lost 4 bases and J lost 6; bases outside the gene matches: 6. The CDR3 runs to 13 residues. CDR1 and CDR2 from the germline V gene are SEHNR and FQNEAQ (reference sequence). This chain's CDR3 is CASSSSQGTEQYF. The CDR3 DNA reads as TGTGCCAGCAGCTCCTCACAGGGGACCGAGCAGTACTTC.

This clonotype has at least ten counts. The genes are TRBV20-1 and TRBJ2-7; the D is unclear. The germline V gene encodes CDR1 DFQATT and CDR2 SNEGSKA (reference sequence). The CDR3 loop spans 11 amino acids. V gave up 5 bases and J gave up 4 bases, with 9 bases separating them. Here the CDR3 DNA reads TGCAGTGCTCATAGTAGTTACGAGCAGTACTTC. Its translation is CSAHSSYEQYF.

This clonotype has ten or more counts. The chain recombines TRBV7-2 with TRBJ1-1, with D maybe TRBD1 (5 bases). Germline V gene data show CDR1 as SGHTA and CDR2 as FQGNSA. The V and J ends lost 1 base and 0 bases respectively, with 9 bases between them. The CDR3 runs 15 residues. The CDR3 reads CASSLGSGMNTEAFF. The CDR3 DNA sequence: TGTGCCAGCAGCTTAGGGTCAGGGATGAACACTGAAGCTTTCTTT.

This clonotype was seen at least ten times. V usage is TRBV12-3 or TRBV12-4 and J usage is TRBJ2-5, with 11 nucleotides matching TRBD2. The ends lost 5 bases at V and 3 bases at J; junction bases unmatched: 8. The CDR3 covers 16 residues. CDR3 region: CASSPETSGIEETQYF. The CDR3 region has the DNA TGTGCCAGCAGTCCCGAGACTAGCGGGATAGAAGAGACCCAGTACTTC.

The chain is built from TRBV28 and TRBJ1-5; D is perhaps TRBD1 (6 bases). The CDR3 covers 16 residues. Trimming stripped 6 bases from V and 2 bases from J, with 17 bases between. Per the germline V gene, CDR1 is MDHEN and CDR2 is SYDVKM. DNA for the CDR3: TGTGCCAGCAGAGCCGGACGGGGGGCTGGCAATCAGCCCCAGCATTTT. This codes for CASRAGRGAGNQPQHF.

Ten or more counts support this clonotype. V gene TRBV6-1 combines with J gene TRBJ2-2; D remains unclear. This CDR3 has 12 amino acids. Deletions cut 7 bases from V and 6 bases from J, with 9 bases between. Germline loops: CDR1 MNHNS, CDR2 SASEGT. The chain's CDR3 is CASTLGAGELFF. For the CDR3, the DNA is TGTGCCAGCACCCTAGGCGCCGGGGAGCTGTTTTTT.

This clonotype showed up many times. The chain recombines TRBV10-3 with TRBJ1-1, with a possible D match to TRBD1 (6 bases). CDR1 is ENHRY, CDR2 SYGVKD, per germline. V dropped 9 bases and J dropped 0 bases, with 14 bases sitting between them. There are 14 residues in the CDR3. In DNA form, the CDR3 reads TGTGCCATTCAGGGGTCGCGGATGAACACTGAAGCTTTCTTT. It translates to CAIQGSRMNTEAFF.

This clonotype appeared many times. The J gene is TRBJ1-2, the V gene TRBV2; no clear D gene. Germline V gene sequence: CDR1 SNHLY, CDR2 FYNNEI. The V and J ends lost 4 bases and 4 bases respectively, with 4 bases between them. The CDR3 contains 11 residues. The CDR3 sequence: CASSGGYGYTF. The CDR3 DNA reads as TGTGCCAGCAGTGGGGGCTATGGCTACACCTTC.

This clonotype was recorded at least ten times. The chain is built from TRBV12-3 or TRBV12-4 and TRBJ2-2, with D tentatively TRBD2 (5 bases). The V gene lost 6 bases and the J gene lost 4 bases, with 18 bases spanning the gap. This CDR3 is built from 16 residues. CDR3: CASSLRDGGSTGELFF. The CDR3 bases are TGTGCCAGCAGCTTGAGGGATGGCGGATCCACCGGGGAGCTGTTTTTT.

The rearrangement links TRBV6-1 to TRBJ1-6; D perhaps matches TRBD1 (5 bases). In germline, CDR1 is MNHNS, CDR2 SASEGT. This CDR3 has 14 amino acids. The V and J ends lost 6 bases and 7 bases respectively, with 13 bases between them. The CDR3 DNA sequence: TGTGCCAGCAGCCCGGGACGGAAGAATTCACCCCTCCACTTT. It translates to CASSPGRKNSPLHF.

The sample holds a few counts of this clonotype. The chain uses TRBV6-2 or TRBV6-3 and TRBJ1-1; maybe TRBD1 (5 bases). Germline values: CDR1 MNHEY, CDR2 SVGEGT. The CDR3 runs to 13 residues. V dropped 3 bases and J dropped 4 bases, with 9 bases sitting between them. Here the CDR3 reads CASSYSRGTEAFF. CDR3 in DNA: TGTGCCAGCAGTTATTCAAGGGGCACTGAAGCTTTCTTT.